Below, 5 T cell receptor beta chains from the same sample are listed, as sequenced in a study of T cell clones after liver transplantation. The assay was immunoSEQ multiplex PCR, and TCRdb's table has in-frame clones only and misses some. The table has 15,000 to 20,000 clones, approximately 80% seen once; the top ten hold about a third. Sequenced here: CD8+ T cells from blood, sampled around 50 months after liver transplant. The source is a human patient who received a liver transplant. Some T cells may be supplied by the graft donor.

This chain connects TRBV4-2 to TRBJ2-5, with TRBD2 matching 11 bases. Germline trimming cut 1 base from V and 3 bases from J; bases unmatched to any gene: 4. Germline loops: CDR1 LGHNA, CDR2 YNFKEQ. The CDR3 loop spans 16 amino acids. The CDR3 DNA is TGTGCCAGCAGCCAAGCTGCGACTAGCGGGGAAGAGACCCAGTACTTC. Translated: CASSQAATSGEETQYF.

The genes are TRBV28 and TRBJ2-1, with D perhaps matching TRBD1 (6 bases). Trimming left V 7 bases short and J 6 bases short, with 22 bases between. The V gene's germline CDR1 is MDHEN and CDR2 SYDVKM. The CDR3 loop spans 16 amino acids. CDR3 DNA sequence: TGTGCCAGCACCACTCTCCGGGACAACGGAATCAATGAGCAGTTCTTC. This sequence encodes CASTTLRDNGINEQFF.

J is TRBJ2-2 and V is TRBV19, with D unresolved. V was cut by 4 bases and J by 2 bases, with 8 bases left in between. CDR1 and CDR2 from the germline V gene are LNHDA and SQIVND (reference sequence). The CDR3 contains 14 residues. The CDR3 loop is CASSTRQNTGELFF. The CDR3, as DNA: TGTGCCAGTAGTACCCGACAAAACACCGGGGAGCTGTTTTTT.

The chain joins TRBV6-1 to TRBJ2-7; TRBD1 matches at 7 bases. Per the germline V gene, CDR1 is MNHNS and CDR2 is SASEGT. This CDR3 is 14 amino acids long. V trimming: 5 bases; J trimming: 3 bases; junction bases outside the gene matches: 7. CDR3 coding DNA: TGTGCCAGCAGTTATAGACAGGGATACTACGAGCAGTACTTC. Encoded protein: CASSYRQGYYEQYF.

The CDR3 nucleotides are TGCAGCGACACACAGGGGAACACTGAAGCTTTCTTT. Translation gives CSDTQGNTEAFF. The chain is built from TRBV29-1 and TRBJ1-1, with D perhaps matching TRBD1 (6 bases). From germline, CDR1 is SQVTM and CDR2 ANQGSEA. V dropped 7 bases and J dropped 1 base, with 10 bases sitting between them. The CDR3 is 12 amino acids.